This section outlines one TCR beta chain sequence together with its context. Original methodology: For nucleated cells, counts were estimated from reference gene primer amplification. Sequencing was performed with immunoSEQ multiplex PCR; in TCRdb, only in-frame clones are kept and a portion is missing. The V and J calls and clone size are taken from that table; D and trimming were inferred from the DNA. This sample yields 300,000 to 450,000 clones, of which over 75% are seen a single time; roughly 2% belongs to the top ten. This entry comes from a study of blood T cell repertoires in COVID-19. Overall study: Specimens from acute and convalescent COVID-19 originated in the United States, Italy and Spain. PBMCs, B-cell-depleted T cells, or T cells were the source of the cDNA or gDNA that made up the material.

Seattle patient enrollment occurred during active infection, with longitudinal follow-up thereafter. Germline V gene lookup returns CDR1 MNHNS and CDR2 SASEGT. This CDR3 is 16 amino acids long. V shed 1 base and J shed 6 bases, with 16 bases lying between them. The TCR was taken from a woman aged 60 to 75 with COVID-19, enrolled during active disease. The chain has TRBV6-1 and TRBJ2-1; possible D gene TRBD2, 6 bases. The sample comprised peripheral blood. The CDR3 region is CASSEGGGWNTNEQFF. Written as DNA, the CDR3 is TGTGCCAGCAGTGAAGGTGGAGGGTGGAATACCAATGAGCAGTTCTTC.